This T cell receptor (beta chain) was documented in a study of T cell repertoires in cytomegalovirus infection. This clonotype was observed a few times. The antigen remains unidentified. Study-level findings and limits: Dominating the ex vivo response were TCR beta clonotypes that were CMV-specific and HLA-C-restricted.

TCRdb re-derived calls from the reads in MiXCR, one entry per CDR3 protein. The top ten hold 10% to 15% of the sample, which has roughly 920,000 distinct CDR3 sequences, roughly a third seen once. The clonotype was recovered from a human donor in good health (CMV status not recorded). Some clones in this sample may be carry-over from other donors' samples. Sequencing was performed on cultured CD8+ T cells from PBMCs, taken from culture after CMV antigen stimulation.

The CDR3 sequence: CASITGPGGTEAFF. CDR3 DNA: TGTGCCAGTATTACCGGGCCGGGGGGCACTGAAGCTTTCTTT. The genes are TRBV19 and TRBJ1-1, with D possibly being TRBD1 (5 bases). The V gene's germline CDR1 is LNHDA and CDR2 SQIVND (reference sequence). The ends were cut back, 7 bases at V and 4 bases at J, with 16 bases in the middle. The CDR3 spans 14 residues.